This entry features one T cell receptor (beta chain) sequence. This record belongs to a study of blood T cell repertoires in COVID-19. Background on the study: Samples of COVID-19 (acute and convalescent) were obtained from the United States, Italy and Spain. Sample material is recorded as cDNA or gDNA derived from T cells, B-cell-depleted T cells, or PBMCs.

Authors' analysis steps: Quantification of nucleated cells was approximated via reference gene primer amplification. Data came from immunoSEQ multiplex PCR; TCRdb stores just in-frame clones and leaves some out. V and J calls and clone size are as listed in that table; D and trimming were resolved from the DNA. This sample has 310,000 or so clones, with around nine tenths found just once. What was sequenced was peripheral blood. The sequence derives from a man between 65 and 79 years old with acute or convalescent COVID-19.

CDR3 DNA sequence: TGTGCCAGCAGCGTAGGGACTAGCGGGGGCGGGGAGACCCAGTACTTC. Translated, it gives CASSVGTSGGGETQYF. J is TRBJ2-5 and V is TRBV9; TRBD2 matches at 13 bases. Losses at the gene ends were 0 bases for V and 5 bases for J; bases not matched to a gene: 4. The germline V gene encodes CDR1 SGDLS and CDR2 YYNGEE. The CDR3 has 16 amino acids.